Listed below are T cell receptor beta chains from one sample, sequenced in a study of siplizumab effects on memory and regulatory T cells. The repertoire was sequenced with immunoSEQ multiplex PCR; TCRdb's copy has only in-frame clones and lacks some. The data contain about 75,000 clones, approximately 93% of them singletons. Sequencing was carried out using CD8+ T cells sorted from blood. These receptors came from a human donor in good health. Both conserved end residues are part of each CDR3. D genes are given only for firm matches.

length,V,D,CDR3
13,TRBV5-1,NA,CASSLGGDQPQHF
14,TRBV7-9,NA,CASSSDKEGNTIYF
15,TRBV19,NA,CASSIVAGTNEKLFF
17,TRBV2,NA,CASSEGWGIYSNQPQHF
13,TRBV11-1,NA,CASNGGGVYGYTF
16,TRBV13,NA,CASSLGIESSGNTIYF
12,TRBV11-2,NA,CASSLGVDEQFF
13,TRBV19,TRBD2,CASQGLGQETQYF
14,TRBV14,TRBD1,CASSQVETGIGYTF
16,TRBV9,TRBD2,CASSVLGGGSTDTQYF
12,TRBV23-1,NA,CASSQPNLEQYF
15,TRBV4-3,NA,CASSQTTGGGYEQYF
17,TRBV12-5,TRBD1,CASGLGALRSRDSTQYF
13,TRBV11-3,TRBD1,CASSQGQTYEQYF
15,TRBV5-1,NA,CASSLAWGPTYEQYF
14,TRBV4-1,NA,CASSQKQGEETQYF
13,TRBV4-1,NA,CASSQGRETEAFF
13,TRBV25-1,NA,CASSELENTEAFF
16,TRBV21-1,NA,CASSKGYRDGNYGYTF
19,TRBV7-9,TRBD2,CASSLDSGTSGGAPNEQFF
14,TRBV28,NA,CASSLRDPPETQYF
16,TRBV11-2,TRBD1,CASSSGQGGNTGELFF
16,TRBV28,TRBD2,CASSGLAASSYNEQFF
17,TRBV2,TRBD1,CASRRRGRLVSTDTQYF
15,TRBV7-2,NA,CASSRGLPITDTQYF
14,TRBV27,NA,CASRAAAGGDEQYF
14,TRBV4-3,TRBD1,CASSHGQGEYGYTF
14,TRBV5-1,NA,CASRPWETNEKLFF
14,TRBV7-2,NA,CASSFTGSGNTIYF
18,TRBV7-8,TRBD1,CASTAGDRVFISGEKLFF
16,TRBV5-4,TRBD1,CASSPGEGGTALEAFF
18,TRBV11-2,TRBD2,CASSPPGLAGVIYNEQFF
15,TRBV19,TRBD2,CASSILAGGQDEQYF
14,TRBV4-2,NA,CASSPMGGPDGYTF
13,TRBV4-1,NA,CASSFSGDSPLHF
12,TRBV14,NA,CASSLFSYEQYF
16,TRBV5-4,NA,CASSFPRATSPYEQYF
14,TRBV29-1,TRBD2,CSVAERGYTDTQYF
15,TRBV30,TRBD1,CAWSETGGIADTQYF
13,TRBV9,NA,CASSVSGSGIQYF